This T cell receptor beta chain appears in the sequencing data of a study of T cells in Graves' hyperthyroidism and ophthalmopathy. Amplification of TCR beta CDR3 regions used RNA as the template. A set of HTBI primers served as the primers for a first-round RT-PCR of the TCR CDR3. MiXCR, run by TCRdb on the multiplex PCR reads, gives a single entry per CDR3 protein. The sample has about 58,000 distinct CDR3 sequences, around half seen once; the top ten hold roughly an eighth. The CDR3 runs 14 residues. Per the germline V gene, CDR1 is LNHDA and CDR2 is SQIVND (reference sequence). With respect to this clonotype: The conserved phenylalanine or tryptophan is not found at the CDR3 terminus, so this likely reflects a read error.

The specimen sequenced was blood. The sequence was collected from a woman in her 30s with Graves' ophthalmopathy. The chain employs TRBV19 and TRBJ1-4, with 9 bases aligning to TRBD1. Here the CDR3 reads CDSSWTGAGEKLFL. Written as DNA, the CDR3 is TGTGACAGTAGCTGGACAGGGGCGGGAGAAAAACTGTTTTTA.